This TCR beta chain was captured in a study of naive and memory T cell subsets. The V gene's germline CDR1 is MDHEN and CDR2 SYDVKM. This CDR3 spans 14 amino acids. Trimming took off 6 bases at V and 9 bases at J, with 18 bases between the two ends. Findings of the study overall: Potentially, T cell activation and differentiation skew this RNA-based measurement.

In regard to this clonotype: The antigen remains undetermined. This may be a read error: a much more frequent sequence differs by one nucleotide.

TCR cDNA received a 3' ligated oligonucleotide that carried a UMI. Whole blood, 2.5 ml, came from adult healthy volunteers. Reverse transcription used DNase-treated unsorted total RNA, aiming for about 1 to 1,100 ng. Amplification of ligated cDNA took four PCR rounds with SP2 and nested alpha and beta constant primers. Reverse transcription of blood and skin TCR RNA was primed at alpha and beta constant regions. TCRdb reanalysed the 5' RACE reads using MiXCR and keeps one entry per CDR3 protein. The sample contains roughly 48,000 distinct CDR3 sequences, 4% to 5% of which appear only once. This TCR was recovered from a female donor in good health. The V call is TRBV28, the J call TRBJ2-1; D unresolved. CDR3 loop: CASSLVVVEREQFF. The CDR3 nucleotides read TGTGCCAGCAGCCTCGTCGTGGTGGAGCGTGAGCAGTTCTTC.